This T cell receptor (beta chain) was sequenced in a study of blood T cell repertoires in COVID-19. Across the whole study: PBMCs, B-cell-depleted T cells, or T cells were the source of the cDNA or gDNA that made up the material.

Using immunoSEQ multiplex PCR, the repertoire was profiled, and TCRdb retains in-frame clones only, with some absent. This sample has some 490,000 clones, with roughly nine tenths found just once. For recovered donors of Cohort 3, there were two negative PCRs, clearance, or symptom resolution. The CDR3 contains 14 residues. V was cut by 5 bases and J by 14 bases, with 21 bases left in between. Germline V gene sequence: CDR1 SGHVS, CDR2 FNYEAQ. Sequencing was carried out using PBMCs or T cells enriched from blood (not recorded which). This rearrangement joins TRBV7-6 to TRBJ1-4, with D maybe TRBD1 (6 bases). The clonotype originates from a woman aged 55-69 years who had recovered from COVID-19. This CDR3 is CASSPTIKGERLFF. The CDR3 DNA reads as TGTGCCAGCAGCCCAACGATAAAGGGGGAAAGGCTGTTTTTT.